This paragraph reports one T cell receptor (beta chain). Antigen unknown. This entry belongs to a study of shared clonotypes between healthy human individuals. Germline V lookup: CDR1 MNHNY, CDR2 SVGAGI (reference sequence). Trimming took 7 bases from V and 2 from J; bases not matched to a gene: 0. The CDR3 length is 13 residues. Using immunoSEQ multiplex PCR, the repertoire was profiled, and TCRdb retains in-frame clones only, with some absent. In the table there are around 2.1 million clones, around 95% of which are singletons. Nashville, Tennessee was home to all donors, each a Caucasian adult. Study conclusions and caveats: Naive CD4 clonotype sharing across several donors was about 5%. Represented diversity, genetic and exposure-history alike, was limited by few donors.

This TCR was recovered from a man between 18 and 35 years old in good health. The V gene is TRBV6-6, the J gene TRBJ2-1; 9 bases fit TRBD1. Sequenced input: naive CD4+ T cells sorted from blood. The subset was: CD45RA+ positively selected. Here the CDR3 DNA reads TGTGCCAGCAACAGGGGGCCCTACAATGAGCAGTTCTTC. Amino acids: CASNRGPYNEQFF.